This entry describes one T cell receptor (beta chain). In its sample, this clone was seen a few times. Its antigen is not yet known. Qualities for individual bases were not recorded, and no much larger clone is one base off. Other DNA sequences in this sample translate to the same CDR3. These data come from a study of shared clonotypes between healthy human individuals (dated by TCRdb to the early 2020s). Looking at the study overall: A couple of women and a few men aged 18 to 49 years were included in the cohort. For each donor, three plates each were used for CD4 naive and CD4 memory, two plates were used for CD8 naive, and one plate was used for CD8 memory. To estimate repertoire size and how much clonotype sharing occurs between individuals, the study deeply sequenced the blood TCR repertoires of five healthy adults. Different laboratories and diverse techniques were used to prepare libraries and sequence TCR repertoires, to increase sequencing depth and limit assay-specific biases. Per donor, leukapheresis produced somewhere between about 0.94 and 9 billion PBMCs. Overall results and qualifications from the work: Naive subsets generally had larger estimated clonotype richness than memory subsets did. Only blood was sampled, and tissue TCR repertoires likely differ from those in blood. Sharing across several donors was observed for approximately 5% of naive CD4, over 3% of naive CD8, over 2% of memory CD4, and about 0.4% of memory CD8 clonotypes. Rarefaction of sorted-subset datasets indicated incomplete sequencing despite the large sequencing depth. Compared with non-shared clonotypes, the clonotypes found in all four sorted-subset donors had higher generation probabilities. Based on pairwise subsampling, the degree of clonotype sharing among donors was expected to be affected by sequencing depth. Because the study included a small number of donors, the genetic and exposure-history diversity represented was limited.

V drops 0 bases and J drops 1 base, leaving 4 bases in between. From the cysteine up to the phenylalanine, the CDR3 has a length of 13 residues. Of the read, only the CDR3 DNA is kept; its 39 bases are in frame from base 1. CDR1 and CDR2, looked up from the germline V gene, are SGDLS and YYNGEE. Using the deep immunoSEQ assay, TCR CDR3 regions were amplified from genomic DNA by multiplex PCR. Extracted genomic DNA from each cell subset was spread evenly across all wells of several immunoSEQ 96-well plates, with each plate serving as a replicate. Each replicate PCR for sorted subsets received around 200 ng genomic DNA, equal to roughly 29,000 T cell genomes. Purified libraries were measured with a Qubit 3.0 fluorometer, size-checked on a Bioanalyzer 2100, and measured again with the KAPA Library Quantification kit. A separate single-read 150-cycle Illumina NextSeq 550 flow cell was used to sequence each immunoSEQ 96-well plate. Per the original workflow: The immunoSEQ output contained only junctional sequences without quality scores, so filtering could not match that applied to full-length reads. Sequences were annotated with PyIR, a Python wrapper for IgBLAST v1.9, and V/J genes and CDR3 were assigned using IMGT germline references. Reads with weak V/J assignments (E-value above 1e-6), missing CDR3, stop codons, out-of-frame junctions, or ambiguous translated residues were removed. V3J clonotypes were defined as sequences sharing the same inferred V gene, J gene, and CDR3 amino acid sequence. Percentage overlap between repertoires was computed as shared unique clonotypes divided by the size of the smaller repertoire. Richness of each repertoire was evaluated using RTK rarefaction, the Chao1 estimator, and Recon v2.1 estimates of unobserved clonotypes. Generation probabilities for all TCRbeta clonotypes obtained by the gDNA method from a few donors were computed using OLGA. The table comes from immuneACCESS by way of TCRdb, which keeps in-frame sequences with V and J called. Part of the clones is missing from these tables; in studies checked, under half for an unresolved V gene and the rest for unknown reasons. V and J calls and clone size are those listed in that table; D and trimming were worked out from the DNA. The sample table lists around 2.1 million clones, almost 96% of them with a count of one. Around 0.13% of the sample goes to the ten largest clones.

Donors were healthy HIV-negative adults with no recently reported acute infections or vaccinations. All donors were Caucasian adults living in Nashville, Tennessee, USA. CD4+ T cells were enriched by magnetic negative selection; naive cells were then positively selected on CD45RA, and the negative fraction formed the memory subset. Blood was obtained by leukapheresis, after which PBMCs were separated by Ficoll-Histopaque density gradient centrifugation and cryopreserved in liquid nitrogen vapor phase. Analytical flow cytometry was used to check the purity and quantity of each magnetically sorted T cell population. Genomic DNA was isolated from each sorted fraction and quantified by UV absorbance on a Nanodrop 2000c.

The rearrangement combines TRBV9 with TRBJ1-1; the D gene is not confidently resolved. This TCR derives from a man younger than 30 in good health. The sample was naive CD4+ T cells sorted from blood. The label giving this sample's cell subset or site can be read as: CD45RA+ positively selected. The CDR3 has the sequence CASSVDGNTEAFF. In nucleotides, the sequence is TGTGCCAGCAGCGTAGATGGGAACACTGAAGCTTTCTTT.